This entry is about one TCR beta chain. No antigen is known for it. Some clones are missing from TCRdb's copy, which holds only in-frame ones; the method was immunoSEQ multiplex PCR. The table includes roughly 73,000 clones, 80% to 85% detected once. The sample comes from a study of OX40 agonist ivuxolimab in advanced cancers. Looking at the study overall: Among those treated, three patients had partial responses, one with hepatocellular carcinoma and two with cutaneous melanoma.

Losses at the gene ends were 9 bases for V and 2 bases for J; bases not matched to a gene: 10. Germline V gives CDR1 SGHTA, CDR2 FQGNSA. The CDR3 runs 15 residues. Study findings and constraints: By week 6 at 0.1 to 3.0 mg/kg, blood CD4+ and CD8+ T cells had expanded clonally. Averaging showed that CD8+ T cells had more expanded clones than CD4+ did. Partly responding patients at 0.1-3.0 mg/kg showed some of the smallest clonal expansion.

J is TRBJ1-3 and V is TRBV7-2; the match to TRBD1 covers 7 bases. The starting material was CD4+ or CD8+ T cells sorted from blood, obtained in a trial of the OX40 agonist ivuxolimab. The source is an adult with an advanced solid tumor such as melanoma, head and neck, liver or kidney cancer. CDR3 amino acids: CASSLQGRTGNTIYF. As DNA, the CDR3 is TGTGCCAGTAGCCTACAGGGGAGAACTGGAAACACCATATATTTT.